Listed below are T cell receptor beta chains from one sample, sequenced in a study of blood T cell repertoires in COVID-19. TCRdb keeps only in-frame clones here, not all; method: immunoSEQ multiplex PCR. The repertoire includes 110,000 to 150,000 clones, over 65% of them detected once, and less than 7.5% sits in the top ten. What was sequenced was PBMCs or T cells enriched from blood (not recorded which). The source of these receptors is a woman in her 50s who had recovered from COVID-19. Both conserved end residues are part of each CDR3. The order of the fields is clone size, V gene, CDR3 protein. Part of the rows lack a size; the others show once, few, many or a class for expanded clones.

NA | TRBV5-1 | CASSLWENYGYTF
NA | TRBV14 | CASSPAGAGLTYEQYF
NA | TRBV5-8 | CASTPRGQVNGEQFF
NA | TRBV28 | CASSPSSRGYTEAFF
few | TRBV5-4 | CASSSIIEDYGYTF
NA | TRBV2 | CASSDAARRGETQYF
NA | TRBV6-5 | CASRDRETNTIYF
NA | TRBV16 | CASSQLGQGNTEAFF
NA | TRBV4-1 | CASSLLAGGINTGELFF
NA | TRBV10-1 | CASRPYERNSPLHF
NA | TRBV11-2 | CASSSGQGGVSYEQYF
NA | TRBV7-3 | CASSSSNNSPLHF
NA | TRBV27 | CASSSAGGKYNSPLHF
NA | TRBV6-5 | CASSYSFGQHEQYF
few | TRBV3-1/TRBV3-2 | CASSHYLTDTQYF
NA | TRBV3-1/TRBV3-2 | CASSQDGVSSEQYF
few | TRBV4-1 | CASSQDPEGWETQYF
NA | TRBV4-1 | CASSQTGSHNSPLHF
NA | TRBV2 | CASSPRTGLTDTQYF
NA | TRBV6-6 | CASRGSLNQPQHF
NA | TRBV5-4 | CASSFPGSGTDTQYF
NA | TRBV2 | CASSGAGAHIQYF
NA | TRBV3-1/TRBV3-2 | CASSQDGGTGFSYGYTF
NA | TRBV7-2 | CASSLAQGAVTMNTEAFF
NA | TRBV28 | CASSSSGVFSFTDTQYF
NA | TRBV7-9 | CASSLDQGPFSPLHF
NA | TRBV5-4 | CASSLEEDTEAFF
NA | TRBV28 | CASSLSGQPLSIWPQHF
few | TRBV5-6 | CASSETAHSPLHF
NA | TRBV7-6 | CASSYRSGTGGRDTEAFF
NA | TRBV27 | CASSSPPYEQYF
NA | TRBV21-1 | CASSTCVMDREMNTEAFF
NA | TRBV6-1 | CASSESGYGGGNYGYTF
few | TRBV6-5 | CASYGDRAKGNTIYF
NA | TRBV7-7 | CASSLGPRSSYNEQFF
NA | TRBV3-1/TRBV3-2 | CASSRDYTEAFF
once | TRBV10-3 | CAISETDFNYGYTF
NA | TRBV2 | CASSETGEAEKLFF
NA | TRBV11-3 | CASSQDRGNTGELFF
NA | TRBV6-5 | CASSPWTGEQPQHF
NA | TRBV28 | CASSLSANYGYTF
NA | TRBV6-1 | CASSQAGPGGGYTF
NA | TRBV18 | CASSPPRDTQYF
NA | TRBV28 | CASSSGQGIYGYTF
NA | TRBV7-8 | CASSSQVGKNTEAFF
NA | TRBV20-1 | CSLLGRETQYF
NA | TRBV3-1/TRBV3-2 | CASSRPSHGAQLFF
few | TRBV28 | CASSLHPLTGEGSGYTF
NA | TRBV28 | CASSLFRDQPQHF
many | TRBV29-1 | CSVETRQETQYF
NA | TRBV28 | CASSSQEGSTDTQYF
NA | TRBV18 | CASSPRQTYEQYF
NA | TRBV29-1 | CSVGRSPNQPQHF
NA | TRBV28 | CASNQGNTGELFF